These 21 T cell receptor beta chains share one sample of origin, sequenced in a study of blood T cell repertoires in COVID-19. The data were produced by immunoSEQ multiplex PCR, yet TCRdb's version contains in-frame clones alone and is incomplete. The sample lists about 230,000 clones, about 85% occurring once. Sample: peripheral blood. The receptors here all came from a man aged 40-55 years with acute or convalescent COVID-19.

The J gene is TRBJ1-1, the V gene TRBV7-9; 7 bases map to TRBD1. Germline CDR1 reads SEHNR; CDR2 reads FQNEAQ (reference sequence). CDR3 length: 13 residues. The V gene end was trimmed by 5 bases and the J gene end by 5 bases; junction bases not matched to a gene: 5. The CDR3 coding sequence is TGTGCCAGCAGCCTTGACAGGGAGACTGAAGCTTTCTTT. It translates to CASSLDRETEAFF.

The chain links TRBV4-2 to TRBJ1-5, with D unresolved. Trimming shortened V by 0 bases and J by 2 bases, and 14 bases separated the two germline ends. From germline, CDR1 is LGHNA and CDR2 YNFKEQ. This CDR3 comprises 17 residues. CDR3 amino acids: CASSQEAGLVGNQPQHF. DNA of the CDR3: TGTGCCAGCAGCCAAGAAGCGGGGTTAGTAGGCAATCAGCCCCAGCATTTT.

The chain recombines TRBV2 with TRBJ1-4; 8 bases match TRBD1. The CDR3 spans 15 residues. CDR1 and CDR2 (germline): SNHLY, FYNNEI. V shed 6 bases, J shed 5 bases, and the junction held 8 bases outside the gene matches. CDR3 amino acids: CASSLETGVNEKLFF. The CDR3 nucleotides are TGTGCCAGCAGCCTGGAGACAGGGGTAAATGAAAAACTGTTTTTT. The whole variable domain, filled in from reference TRBV2 and TRBJ1-4, reads EPEVTQTPSHQVTQMGQEVILRCVPISNHLYFYWYRQILGQKVEFLVSFYNNEISEKSEIFDDQFSVERPDGSNFTLKIRSTKLEDSAMYFCASSLETGVNEKLFFGSGTQLSVL.

As DNA, the CDR3 is TGTGCCAGCAGCTTGGACAGGATGAGCTCCTACAATGAGCAGTTCTTC. Encoded protein: CASSLDRMSSYNEQFF. This chain connects TRBV5-4 to TRBJ2-1; D might be TRBD1 (5 bases). CDR3 length equals 16 residues. With 0 bases removed from V and 0 bases from J, the gap between germline ends came to 10 bases. Germline CDR1 SGHNT, CDR2 YYREEE (reference sequence).

A remark on this clone: The same CDR3 also results from other DNA sequences found in this sample. Here the CDR3 DNA reads TGTGCCAGCAGTTACCCCCCGGCTGAAGCTTTCTTT. It translates to CASSYPPAEAFF. The V and J genes are TRBV6-2 or TRBV6-3 and TRBJ1-1, with D hard to call. This CDR3 has 12 residues. Germline CDR1 is MNHEY and CDR2 is SVGEGT. Trimming shortened V by 2 bases and J by 6 bases, and 7 bases separated the two germline ends.

The CDR3 region has the DNA TGTGCCAGCAGCCCCGGAGGACAGTACATGAACACTGAAGCTTTCTTT. Translation gives CASSPGGQYMNTEAFF. The chain couples TRBV5-4 to TRBJ1-1, with a possible D match to TRBD1 (6 bases). With 4 bases removed from V and 0 bases from J, the gap between germline ends came to 16 bases. This CDR3 has 16 amino acids. Germline CDR1 reads SGHNT; CDR2 reads YYREEE (reference sequence).

The V gene is TRBV7-6, the J gene TRBJ2-7; 11 bases line up with TRBD1. The CDR3 loop spans 15 amino acids. V shed 5 bases, J shed 4 bases, and the junction held 7 bases outside the gene matches. CDR1 SGHVS and CDR2 FNYEAQ come from the germline V gene. The CDR3 protein is CASSAEDRGQYEQYF. The DNA of the CDR3 is TGTGCCAGCAGCGCCGAGGACAGGGGGCAGTACGAGCAGTACTTC.

The CDR3 DNA follows: TGTGCCAGCAGGCCGACAGGGGTTAACTCACCCCTCCACTTT. This translates into CASRPTGVNSPLHF. The chain is built from TRBV2 and TRBJ1-6; TRBD1 matches at 8 bases. The V and J ends lost 6 bases and 10 bases, in that order; junction bases with no gene match: 8. The CDR3 is 14 residues long. Germline CDR1 is SNHLY and CDR2 is FYNNEI.

The chain carries TRBV2 and TRBJ1-5, with 8 bases lining up with TRBD1. CDR3 length: 15 residues. V trimming: 4 bases; J trimming: 2 bases; junction bases outside the gene matches: 4. CDR1 and CDR2 from the germline V gene are SNHLY and FYNNEI. The CDR3 DNA is TGTGCCAGCAGTGGACCGACAGGGGGCAATCAGCCCCAGCATTTT. It is translated as CASSGPTGGNQPQHF. Full variable domain (outside the CDR3, taken from reference TRBV2 and TRBJ1-5): EPEVTQTPSHQVTQMGQEVILRCVPISNHLYFYWYRQILGQKVEFLVSFYNNEISEKSEIFDDQFSVERPDGSNFTLKIRSTKLEDSAMYFCASSGPTGGNQPQHFGDGTRLSIL.

The sample holds a few counts of this clone. The chain joins TRBV7-3 to TRBJ2-1; unclear D gene. Trimming took off 5 bases at V and 10 bases at J, with 12 bases between the two ends. The CDR3 totals 12 residues. Germline V gene data show CDR1 as SGHTA and CDR2 as FQGTGA. The CDR3 nucleotides read TGTGCCAGCAGCCTCCCGCCCGGGGAGCAGTTCTTC. The encoded protein is CASSLPPGEQFF. Looking up the rest from reference TRBV7-3 and TRBJ2-1 gives the full variable domain: GAGVSQTPSNKVTEKGKYVELRCDPISGHTALYWYRQSLGQGPEFLIYFQGTGAADDSGLPNDRFFAVRPEGSVSTLKIQRTERGDSAVYLCASSLPPGEQFFGPGTRLTVL.

The chain combines TRBV7-8 with TRBJ1-1, with 7 bases aligning to TRBD1. CDR3 length: 16 residues. Per germline, CDR1 SGHVS and CDR2 FQNEAQ. The V and J ends lost 5 bases and 4 bases, in that order; junction bases with no gene match: 13. The CDR3 region is CASSPGTVGLVTEAFF. The CDR3 bases are TGTGCCAGCAGCCCCGGGACAGTAGGGTTGGTCACTGAAGCTTTCTTT.

The chain employs TRBV6-5 and TRBJ1-6, with 7 bases matching TRBD1. This CDR3 has 15 amino acids. J gave up 9 bases and V 6 bases, and 11 bases lay outside the gene matches. CDR1 and CDR2 from the germline V gene are MNHEY and SVGAGI. The CDR3 sequence: CASRPGGQPGSPLHF. The CDR3 DNA reads as TGTGCCAGCAGACCAGGGGGACAACCTGGTTCACCCCTCCACTTT.

This chain uses TRBV6-5 with TRBJ1-2; D remains ambiguous. V was pared by 7 bases and J by 4 bases, with 13 bases between. Germline CDR1 MNHEY, CDR2 SVGAGI. The CDR3 has 13 residues. CDR3 nucleotide sequence: TGTGCCAGCACTCCCTATCGGGGCTATGGCTACACCTTC. Encoded protein: CASTPYRGYGYTF.

Details on this clone: Mismatch with germline at one junction end may stem from a read error. The chain joins TRBV6-1 to TRBJ2-1, with D possibly TRBD2 on 6 matching bases. This CDR3 is built from 18 residues. Germline V gene data show CDR1 as MNHNS and CDR2 as SASEGT. CDR3: CANSEEGYGGATYNEQFF. The DNA for the CDR3 is TGTGCCAACAGTGAAGAGGGTTACGGAGGGGCCACCTACAATGAGCAGTTCTTC.

CDR3 amino acids: CASSPRLAGVETQYF. The CDR3 DNA reads as TGTGCCAGTAGTCCCCGACTAGCGGGGGTAGAGACCCAGTACTTC. The rearrangement uses TRBV19 and TRBJ2-5; TRBD2 matches at 12 bases. V lost 5 bases to trimming and J lost 4 bases; unmatched junction nucleotides: 5. Per germline, CDR1 LNHDA and CDR2 SQIVND (reference sequence). There are 15 residues in the CDR3.

The chain carries TRBV20-1 and TRBJ2-7, with TRBD1 as a possible D gene (6 bases). Looked up from germline, CDR1 is DFQATT and CDR2 is SNEGSKA (reference sequence). The CDR3 totals 11 residues. V was shortened by 6 bases and J by 1 base, with 7 bases between the two germline ends. The CDR3 reads CSARGSYEQYF. The CDR3 nucleotides read TGCAGTGCCAGGGGATCCTACGAGCAGTACTTC.

This sequence joins TRBV30 and TRBJ1-2, with 9 bases identical to TRBD1. This CDR3 comprises 15 residues. In germline, CDR1 is GTSNPN, CDR2 SVGIG (reference sequence). V lost 5 bases to trimming and J lost 5 bases; unmatched junction nucleotides: 12. CDR3: CAWEERTGVVYGYTF. CDR3 DNA sequence: TGTGCCTGGGAAGAGCGGACAGGGGTAGTATATGGCTACACCTTC.

This sequence joins TRBV27 and TRBJ1-2; 7 bases match TRBD1. Per the germline V gene, CDR1 is MNHEY and CDR2 is SMNVEV (reference sequence). J was trimmed by 7 bases and V by 10 bases; bases with no gene match: 9. There are 12 residues in the CDR3. The CDR3 bases are TGTGCCACTACGTCAGGGGGAAGTGGCTACACCTTC. It yields the protein CATTSGGSGYTF.

A single count supports this clone. The chain is built from TRBV9 and TRBJ2-5; 8 bases map to TRBD2. This CDR3 has 15 amino acids. CDR1 and CDR2 (germline): SGDLS, YYNGEE. With V trimmed by 0 bases and J by 5 bases, 6 bases remained unmatched. As DNA, the CDR3 is TGTGCCAGCAGCGTAGGAGCGGGGGCGGGGGAGACCCAGTACTTC. It specifies CASSVGAGAGETQYF.

This clone has just one count. The chain has TRBV27 and TRBJ1-2; 7 bases align to TRBD1. The CDR3 has 19 amino acids. Germline lookup yields CDR1 MNHEY and CDR2 SMNVEV (reference sequence). V lost 5 bases to trimming and J lost 0 bases; unmatched junction nucleotides: 18. This CDR3 reads CASSPNAGTALLTNYGYTF. The CDR3 nucleotides read TGTGCCAGCAGTCCTAACGCCGGGACAGCTTTACTTACTAACTATGGCTACACCTTC.

This clone was recorded once. V is TRBV11-3 and J is TRBJ1-6; unclear D gene. This CDR3 is built from 13 residues. Deletions cut 1 base from V and 13 bases from J, with 11 bases between. Germline CDR1 reads SGHNT; CDR2 reads YENEEA. CDR3 in DNA: TGTGCCAGCAGCTTAGTTGAGATTAAGCCCCTCCACTTT. Amino acids: CASSLVEIKPLHF. The full variable domain, rest sourced from reference TRBV11-3 and TRBJ1-6, is EAGVVQSPRYKIIEKKQPVAFWCNPISGHNTLYWYLQNLGQGPELLIRYENEEAVDDSQLPKDRFSAERLKGVDSTLKIQPAELGDSAVYLCASSLVEIKPLHFGNGTRLTVT.